This TCR beta chain comes out of a study of control samples from healthy donors and cancer patients. The assay was immunoSEQ multiplex PCR, and TCRdb's table has in-frame clones only and misses some. Of 20,000 to 30,000 clones detected, more than 75% appear once; the ten largest clones hold 13%. The V gene lost 1 base and the J gene lost 3 bases, with 16 bases spanning the gap. The CDR3 totals 17 residues. Germline V lookup: CDR1 SGHDT, CDR2 YYEEEE. The rearrangement joins TRBV5-6 to TRBJ2-2; D possibly corresponds to TRBD1 (6 bases). This TCR was sampled from a man in his forties or fifties with lung cancer. The sample comprised PBMCs. This CDR3 is CASSLKMDSRDTGELFF. DNA of the CDR3: TGTGCCAGCAGCTTGAAGATGGACAGTAGGGACACCGGGGAGCTGTTTTTT.